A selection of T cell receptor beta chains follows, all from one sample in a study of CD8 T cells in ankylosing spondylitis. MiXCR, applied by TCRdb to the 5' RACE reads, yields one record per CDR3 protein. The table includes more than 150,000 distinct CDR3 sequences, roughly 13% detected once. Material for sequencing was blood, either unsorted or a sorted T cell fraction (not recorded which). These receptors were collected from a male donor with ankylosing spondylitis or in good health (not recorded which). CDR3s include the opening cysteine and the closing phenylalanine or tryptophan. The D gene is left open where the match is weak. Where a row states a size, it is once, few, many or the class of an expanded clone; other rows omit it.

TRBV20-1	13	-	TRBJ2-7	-	TGCAGTGCCAGGACAGGAGGGGCCTACGAGCAGTACTTC	CSARTGGAYEQYF
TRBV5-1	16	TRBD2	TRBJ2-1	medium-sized	TGCGCCAGCAGCTTAGGACTAGCGGGATCCTACAATGAGCAGTTCTTC	CASSLGLAGSYNEQFF
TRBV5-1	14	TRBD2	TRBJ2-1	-	TGCGCCAGCAGCTGGACTAGCGGGCACAATGAGCAGTTCTTC	CASSWTSGHNEQFF
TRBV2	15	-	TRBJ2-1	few	TGTGCCAGCAGCCCTGGGACATCCCTATACAATGAGCAGTTCTTC	CASSPGTSLYNEQFF
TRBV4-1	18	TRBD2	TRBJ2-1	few	TGCGCCAGCAGCGCTTCCGGGACTAGCGGTCAATCCTACAATGAGCAGTTCTTC	CASSASGTSGQSYNEQFF
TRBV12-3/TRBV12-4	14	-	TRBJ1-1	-	TGTGCCAGCAGTTTTTTTACAGCGAACACTGAAGCTTTCTTT	CASSFFTANTEAFF
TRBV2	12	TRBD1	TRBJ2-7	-	TGTGCCAGCATGGACAGGGACTACGAGCAGTACTTC	CASMDRDYEQYF
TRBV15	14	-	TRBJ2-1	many	TGTGCCACCAGCAGAGAGTCGGCAAGGGGTGAGCAGTTCTTC	CATSRESARGEQFF
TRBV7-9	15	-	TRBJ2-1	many	TGTGCCAGCACCTCGCGGGCGAGCTCCTACAATGAGCAGTTCTTC	CASTSRASSYNEQFF
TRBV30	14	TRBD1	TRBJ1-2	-	TGTGCCTGGAGTGGGACAGGGGCTAAGTATGGCTACACCTTC	CAWSGTGAKYGYTF
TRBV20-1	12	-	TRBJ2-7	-	TGCAGTGCTTCTCCCACCGTTGGCGAGCAGTACTTC	CSASPTVGEQYF
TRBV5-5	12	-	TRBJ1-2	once	TGTGCCAGCAGCGATCAGGGGCATGGCTACACCTTC	CASSDQGHGYTF
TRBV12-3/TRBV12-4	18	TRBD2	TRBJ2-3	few	TGTGCCAGCTGTTTCCCGCTAGCGGGGGGGATCTTCACAGATACGCAGTATTTT	CASCFPLAGGIFTDTQYF
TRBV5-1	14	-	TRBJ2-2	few	TGCGCCAGCAGCCCTATTATGAGCACCGGGGAGCTGTTTTTT	CASSPIMSTGELFF
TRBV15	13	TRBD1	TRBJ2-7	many	TGTGCCACCAGCAGACTGGACAGGGACGAGCAGTACTTC	CATSRLDRDEQYF
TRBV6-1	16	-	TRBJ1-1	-	TGTGCCAGCAGTGAAGCGCGGGTCGGGCAGAACACTGAAGCTTTCTTT	CASSEARVGQNTEAFF
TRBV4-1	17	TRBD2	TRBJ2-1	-	TGCGCCAGCAGCCAAGTAGGATCGCTAGCGGGAGGGGATGAGCAGTTCTTC	CASSQVGSLAGGDEQFF
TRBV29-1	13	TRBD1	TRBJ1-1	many	TGCAGCGTTGGGGACAGGGCGAACACTGAAGCTTTCTTT	CSVGDRANTEAFF
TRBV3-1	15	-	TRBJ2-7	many	TGTGCCAGCAGCCAAGGACGGGGGCTCAGGAACGAGCAGTACTTC	CASSQGRGLRNEQYF
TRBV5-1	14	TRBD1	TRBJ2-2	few	TGCGCCAGCAGCTCTCTAGGGGGCGGCGGGGAGCTGTTTTTT	CASSSLGGGGELFF
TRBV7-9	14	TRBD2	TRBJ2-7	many	TGTGCCAGCAGCCCTAGCGGGAGAGGGGGCGAGCAGTACTTC	CASSPSGRGGEQYF
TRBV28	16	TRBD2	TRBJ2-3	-	TGTGCCAGCAGCCGAGTAGCGGGAGAGGACCCAGATACGCAGTATTTT	CASSRVAGEDPDTQYF
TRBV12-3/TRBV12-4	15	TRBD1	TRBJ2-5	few	TGTGCCAGCAGTTGGACAGGGGGCTCTGTGGAGACCCAGTACTTC	CASSWTGGSVETQYF